Listed here are 3 T cell receptor beta chains from one sample, sequenced in a study of response to subunit inactivated influenza vaccine (dated by TCRdb to the late 2010s). Libraries were constructed by RT-PCR. Data came from an Illumina HiSeq 2500. The public reads were run again by TCRdb, first through fastp at Q25 and then through MiXCR, and only productive beta chains were kept. Rows are combined by CDR3 protein, so each entry shows the most common genes and DNA. In all, the sample holds around 790,000 distinct CDR3 sequences, and 21% of those were seen once. Roughly 10% of the sample is in the top ten clones. Sample: PBMCs from blood, taken 4 to 6 days after vaccination. The receptors shown here come from a man aged 50 to 59 who received an inactivated influenza vaccine. Donor details come from another sample of the same person, matched by shared clones.

V and J are TRBV5-1 and TRBJ1-6; 7 bases are a match to TRBD1. V was pared by 4 bases and J by 7 bases, with 11 bases of the junction left unmatched. The CDR3 consists of 16 residues. Germline V gives CDR1 SGHRS, CDR2 YFSETQ. The DNA of the CDR3 is TGCGCCAGCAGCCCAATTCAGGGGGTTGGGAATTCACCCCTCCACTTT. Its translation: CASSPIQGVGNSPLHF.

The J gene is TRBJ2-3, the V gene TRBV29-1, with TRBD1 matching 7 bases. This CDR3 contains 13 residues. The V and J ends lost 4 bases and 2 bases, in that order; junction bases with no gene match: 3. CDR1 SQVTM and CDR2 ANQGSEA come from the germline V gene. The DNA for the CDR3 is TGCAGCGTTGGCAGGGGGTACACAGATACGCAGTATTTT. The encoded protein is CSVGRGYTDTQYF.

This clonotype occurred a few times. The rearrangement links TRBV7-6 to TRBJ2-5; perhaps TRBD2 as D (5 bases). The CDR3 is made up of 15 amino acids. Trimming left V 5 bases short and J 2 bases short, with 15 bases between. CDR1 is SGHVS and CDR2 is FNYEAQ in the germline V gene. This CDR3 reads CASSPNSGMQETQYF. The CDR3 DNA reads as TGTGCCAGCAGCCCAAACTCCGGGATGCAAGAGACCCAGTACTTC.